These 24 T cell receptor beta chains were all obtained from the same sample, sequenced in a study of T-cell reconstitution after alpha-beta-depleted transplantation in children (dated by TCRdb to the mid-2010s). The library was produced with PCR. The instrument was an Illumina HiSeq 2500. TCR library preparation used molecular barcoding, with unique molecular identifiers applied to normalize quantification of the TCRbeta repertoire. The public sequencing data were trimmed at Q25 with fastp and processed into clonotypes with MiXCR by TCRdb, which kept only in-frame beta chains. Each entry merges the rows of one CDR3 protein and shows their most common DNA and genes. A total of roughly 500,000 distinct CDR3 sequences appear in this sample, under 15% of them only once. The leading ten clones occupy over 5.5% of the sample. Here the sequenced sample was PBMCs from the stem cell graft donor, taken from the stem cell graft. Source of these receptors: a human donor who donated a stem cell graft to a child with combined immunodeficiency.

This chain uses TRBV20-1 with TRBJ2-3; 9 bases match TRBD2. The trim removed 5 bases at V and 2 bases at J, leaving 2 bases unmatched. CDR1 is DFQATT and CDR2 is SNEGSKA in the germline V gene (reference sequence). The length of the CDR3 is 13 residues. The CDR3 is CSALAGITDTQYF. CDR3 coding DNA: TGCAGTGCTCTAGCGGGAATCACAGATACGCAGTATTTT.

The rearrangement joins TRBV7-8 to TRBJ2-5, with D possibly called TRBD1 or TRBD2 (5 bases each). The CDR3 has 17 amino acids. V was clipped by 5 bases and J by 0 bases, with 19 bases between them. Germline V gene sequence: CDR1 SGHVS, CDR2 FQNEAQ. The CDR3 protein is CASSPSRDPGDQETQYF. In nucleotides, the CDR3 is TGTGCCAGCAGCCCTAGTCGGGACCCCGGGGACCAAGAGACCCAGTACTTC.

This clonotype was counted at least ten times. The chain combines TRBV2 with TRBJ1-2, with 7 positions matching TRBD1. V was pared by 2 bases and J by 1 base, with 1 base of the junction left unmatched. The CDR3 is 14 residues long. The germline gives CDR1 SNHLY, CDR2 FYNNEI. Here the CDR3 reads CASSERDSNYGYTF. In nucleotides, the CDR3 is TGTGCCAGCAGTGAAAGGGACAGTAACTATGGCTACACCTTC.

This clonotype was observed a handful of times. The chain carries TRBV12-3 or TRBV12-4 and TRBJ2-3; 7 nucleotides match TRBD1. The CDR3 totals 13 residues. The V and J ends lost 3 bases and 6 bases, in that order; junction bases with no gene match: 3. CDR3: CASSLGQPDTQYF. CDR3 DNA sequence: TGTGCCAGCAGTTTGGGACAGCCGGATACGCAGTATTTT.

This clonotype was seen a handful of times. This chain joins TRBV20-1 and TRBJ2-3, with 15 positions matching TRBD2. Trimming took 1 base from V and 8 from J; bases not matched to a gene: 16. Germline V gene data show CDR1 as DFQATT and CDR2 as SNEGSKA (reference sequence). CDR3 size: 19 residues. CDR3 nucleotide sequence: TGCAGTGCTAGAGTTCTCGGCTACGGACTAGCGGGGGGGCCGGGTACGCAGTATTTT. Translating it yields CSARVLGYGLAGGPGTQYF.

This clonotype was found many times. The V gene is TRBV9, the J gene TRBJ2-3, with 7 bases aligning to TRBD1. This CDR3 comprises 14 residues. CDR1 is SGDLS and CDR2 is YYNGEE in the germline V gene. V was clipped by 3 bases and J by 6 bases; unmatched bases: 7. CDR3 amino acids: CASSAWTGVDTQYF. In nucleotides, the CDR3 is TGTGCCAGCAGCGCGTGGACAGGCGTCGATACGCAGTATTTT.

This clonotype was detected a few times. The gene calls are TRBV21-1 and TRBJ2-4; the DNA was not compared with TRBD2, the D call given in the table. TRBV21-1 is listed as a pseudogene. This CDR3 has 19 residues. This CDR3 reads CASSTTKTGPKGAKNIQYF. The CDR3 nucleotides are TGTGCCAGCAGCACTACGAAAACCGGGCCCAAAGGGGCCAAAAACATTCAGTACTTC.

This chain joins TRBV4-3 and TRBJ1-1; no firm D call. Per the germline V gene, CDR1 is LGHNA and CDR2 is YSLEER. V was cut by 1 base and J by 11 bases, with 17 bases left in between. The CDR3 runs to 14 residues. CDR3 loop: CASSQAHLRLAAFF. CDR3 DNA sequence: TGCGCCAGCAGCCAAGCCCACCTAAGGCTGGCGGCTTTCTTT.

The chain carries TRBV15 and TRBJ2-3, with TRBD2 as a possible D gene (6 bases). This CDR3 has 15 residues. The V end lost 5 bases, the J end lost 4 bases, and 16 bases lay between the germline ends. Germline V CDR1 and CDR2: LNHNV, YYDKDF (reference sequence). The CDR3 region is CATSVELSSADTQYF. The CDR3 DNA sequence: TGTGCCACCAGCGTTGAACTTTCTAGCGCAGATACGCAGTATTTT.

This sequence joins TRBV29-1 and TRBJ1-1, with D possibly TRBD1 on 5 matching bases. This CDR3 has 15 residues. Deletions cut 4 bases from V and 1 base from J, with 16 bases between. CDR1 SQVTM and CDR2 ANQGSEA come from the germline V gene. The CDR3 loop is CSVVPGAARNTEAFF. In DNA form, the CDR3 reads TGCAGCGTTGTTCCCGGGGCAGCTAGGAACACTGAAGCTTTCTTT.

The chain couples TRBV5-6 to TRBJ2-7; the D gene is possibly TRBD2 (6 bases). V dropped 10 bases and J dropped 4 bases, with 15 bases sitting between them. Germline assignment: CDR1 SGHDT and CDR2 YYEEEE. The CDR3 totals 12 residues. CDR3 amino acids: CASGEFGYEQYF. The CDR3 DNA follows: TGTGCCTCGGGAGAATTTGGGTACGAGCAGTACTTC.

The V gene is TRBV28, the J gene TRBJ2-7; 11 nucleotides align to TRBD1. V trimming: 4 bases; J trimming: 5 bases; junction bases outside the gene matches: 16. The germline V gene has CDR1 MDHEN and CDR2 SYDVKM. The CDR3 loop spans 18 amino acids. CDR3: CASSSDVLRDRGVDEQYF. In DNA form, the CDR3 reads TGTGCCAGCAGTTCAGACGTACTCCGGGACAGGGGGGTCGACGAGCAGTACTTC. The variable domain in full, with the rest retrieved from reference TRBV28 and TRBJ2-7, is DVKVTQSSRYLVKRTGEKVFLECVQDMDHENMFWYRQDPGLGLRLIYFSYDVKMKEKGDIPEGYSVSREKKERFSLILESASTNQTSMYLCASSSDVLRDRGVDEQYFGPGTRLTVT.

This clonotype was seen at least ten times. V and J are TRBV5-6 and TRBJ2-7; perhaps TRBD1 as D (5 bases). V was shortened by 4 bases and J by 2 bases, with 28 bases between the two germline ends. Per germline, CDR1 SGHDT and CDR2 YYEEEE. The CDR3 extends over 19 amino acids. The CDR3 protein is CASSPLVGSVGRSTYEQYF. CDR3 sequence (DNA): TGTGCCAGCAGCCCCCTTGTGGGATCTGTGGGGCGATCCACCTACGAGCAGTACTTC.

This clonotype has just a few counts. This chain uses TRBV2 with TRBJ2-7; 8 nucleotides agree with TRBD1. Trimming removed 6 bases from V and 3 bases from J; junction bases left unmatched: 13. This CDR3 is 16 amino acids long. The germline V gene has CDR1 SNHLY and CDR2 FYNNEI. CDR3 DNA: TGTGCCAGCAGGGGAGCCACCGGGACAGGAAGCTACGAGCAGTACTTC. Its protein is CASRGATGTGSYEQYF.

This clonotype showed up many times. This chain connects TRBV15 to TRBJ1-2, with D perhaps matching TRBD1 (5 bases). The germline gives CDR1 LNHNV, CDR2 YYDKDF (reference sequence). The CDR3 loop spans 15 amino acids. V was shortened by 3 bases and J by 7 bases, with 18 bases between the two germline ends. CDR3 coding DNA: TGTGCCACCAGCAGCGCCCCGGGACCGAGCTCTGGCTACACCTTC. Translating it yields CATSSAPGPSSGYTF.

The CDR3: CSALSSGVQETQYF. The CDR3 region has the DNA TGCAGTGCTCTATCCTCAGGGGTACAGGAGACCCAGTACTTC. The genes are TRBV20-1 and TRBJ2-5; D may be TRBD1 (6 bases). The CDR3 contains 14 residues. CDR1 and CDR2 from the germline V gene are DFQATT and SNEGSKA (reference sequence). The V end was cut by 5 bases, the J end by 5 bases, with 18 bases between.

As for this clonotype: The conserved closing phenylalanine or tryptophan is absent in this CDR3, likely reflecting a read error. The DNA is omitted, as the CDR3 cannot be located on it reliably, and the CDR3 follows TCRdb's listing. The V call is TRBV7-4, the J call TRBJ1-4; the table's D gene call, TRBD1, was not cross checked with the DNA. The CDR3 is 11 residues long, ends included. CDR1 and CDR2 (germline): SGHVT, SQSDAQ. The CDR3 sequence is CASSHWDKRYL.

This clonotype was detected a few times. The chain links TRBV19 to TRBJ1-4, with D maybe TRBD1 (6 bases). The CDR3 extends over 19 amino acids. Germline assignment: CDR1 LNHDA and CDR2 SQIVND (reference sequence). The V end was cut by 5 bases, the J end by 6 bases, with 28 bases between. The CDR3 is CASSARLAGRGQTDEKLFF. The CDR3 nucleotides are TGTGCCAGTAGTGCCAGGCTCGCAGGGCGGGGGCAGACCGATGAAAAACTGTTTTTT.

The chain employs TRBV20-1 and TRBJ2-3; 10 positions match TRBD2. Trimming cost V 1 base and J 3 bases; bases outside gene matches: 7. The CDR3 is made up of 16 amino acids. CDR1 is DFQATT and CDR2 is SNEGSKA in the germline V gene (reference sequence). The CDR3 protein is CSARGVASGGTDTQYF. As DNA, the CDR3 is TGCAGTGCTAGAGGTGTCGCTAGCGGGGGAACAGATACGCAGTATTTT.

The chain couples TRBV12-5 to TRBJ2-1; 9 bases agree with TRBD2. CDR1 is LGHNT and CDR2 is FRNRAP in the germline V gene. Germline trimming cut 6 bases from V and 6 bases from J; bases unmatched to any gene: 9. CDR3 size: 15 residues. The CDR3 bases are TGTGCTAGTGGCCGTCATAGCGGGAGTGTCAATGAGCAGTTCTTC. It translates to CASGRHSGSVNEQFF.

This clonotype was detected many times. The chain links TRBV29-1 to TRBJ1-1, with TRBD1 identical over 11 bases. The CDR3 covers 14 residues. Germline CDR1 SQVTM, CDR2 ANQGSEA. J lost 1 base, V lost 6 bases, and 4 bases had no gene match. CDR3 sequence: CSVGTGGGNTEAFF. DNA of the CDR3: TGCAGCGTCGGGACAGGGGGAGGGAACACTGAAGCTTTCTTT. The entire variable domain, with the rest obtained from reference TRBV29-1 and TRBJ1-1, is as follows: SAVISQKPSRDICQRGTSLTIQCQVDSQVTMMFWYRQQPGQSLTLIATANQGSEATYESGFVIDKFPISRPNLTFSTLTVSNMSPEDSSIYLCSVGTGGGNTEAFFGQGTRLTVV.

The chain employs TRBV10-3 and TRBJ2-3; D is possibly TRBD2 (5 bases). The V and J ends lost 6 bases and 6 bases respectively, with 13 bases between them. This CDR3 is 13 amino acids long. CDR1 and CDR2 (germline): ENHRY, SYGVKD. CDR3 bases: TGTGCCATCAGCTGGGAGCCCTGGGATACGCAGTATTTT. Translation gives CAISWEPWDTQYF.

This clonotype was counted many times. The rearrangement joins TRBV9 to TRBJ2-1; 7 positions match TRBD1. The CDR3 has 17 amino acids. The trim removed 0 bases at V and 0 bases at J, leaving 6 bases unmatched. Looked up from germline, CDR1 is SGDLS and CDR2 is YYNGEE. In DNA, the CDR3 is TGTGCCAGCAGCGTAGCTACAGGGGACGACTCCTACAATGAGCAGTTCTTC. It translates to CASSVATGDDSYNEQFF.

This clonotype was seen a handful of times. J is TRBJ1-6 and V is TRBV30; D remains ambiguous. The CDR3 sequence is 14 residues long. With 1 base removed from V and 7 bases from J, the gap between germline ends came to 11 bases. Germline CDR1 GTSNPN, CDR2 SVGIG (reference sequence). CDR3 DNA sequence: TGTGCCTGGAGTGAGGGATTGCTCAATTCACCCCTCCACTTT. Its translation: CAWSEGLLNSPLHF.